This T cell receptor (beta chain) was found in a study of T cells after yellow fever vaccination. Study as a whole: SMART-Seq v4 Ultra Low Input prepared libraries from low-cell fractions.

A note on this clonotype: What it binds is not known.

General study points: One caveat is that FACS-sorted repertoires could contain abundant clonotypes contaminating from the bulk population. Most primary-vaccination clones reappeared after the booster (approximately 95% CD4, 88% CD8).

The authors made TCR cDNA by 5'RACE template switching, adding a universal primer site and UMIs. One entry per CDR3 protein, called by TCRdb with MiXCR from the 5' RACE reads. The repertoire holds about 74,000 distinct CDR3 sequences, with 7.1% as singletons. Sequencing used CD8+ T cells sorted from PBMCs, obtained 5 days after the first yellow fever vaccination. This TCR derives from a man aged 18 to 35 who received the YFV17D yellow fever vaccine.

CDR3 nucleotides: TGTGCCAGCAGCACCGGACAGGGTCCCTACGAGCAGTACTTC. Translated: CASSTGQGPYEQYF. The chain carries TRBV6-1 and TRBJ2-7; 8 nucleotides line up with TRBD1. The CDR3 has 14 amino acids. CDR1 is MNHNS and CDR2 is SASEGT in the germline V gene. Germline trimming cut 6 bases from V and 2 bases from J; bases unmatched to any gene: 6.